Listed below are T cell receptor beta chains from one sample, sequenced in a study of Tregs in tolerant kidney transplant recipients. The method was immunoSEQ multiplex PCR; TCRdb's version includes in-frame clones alone and lacks a portion of them. This table has 60,000 or so clones, 80% to 90% appearing once. The sequences come from Tregs from blood, collected before the transplant. The source is a human donor who received a combined kidney and bone marrow transplant. CDR3s include the opening cysteine and the closing phenylalanine or tryptophan. Each record gives: D gene, J gene, clone size, V gene, CDR3 protein, CDR3 DNA. The D gene is left open where the match is weak. The size field is filled for only some rows; it gives once, few, many or a size class.

TRBD1 | TRBJ2-5 | NA | TRBV5-5 | CASSPGQGRQETQYF | TGTGCCAGCAGTCCTGGACAGGGACGTCAAGAGACCCAGTACTTC
TRBD2 | TRBJ2-1 | NA | TRBV9 | CASSVGLERYNEQFF | TGTGCCAGCAGCGTCGGACTAGAGCGGTACAATGAGCAGTTCTTC
NA | TRBJ2-7 | few | TRBV4-2 | CASSRGLTNYEQYF | TGTGCCAGCAGCCGCGGACTAACCAACTACGAGCAGTACTTC
NA | TRBJ2-5 | NA | TRBV12-5 | CASGNTSPGVETQYF | TGTGCTAGTGGTAACACTAGCCCCGGAGTAGAGACCCAGTACTTC
NA | TRBJ1-5 | NA | TRBV28 | CAICRQGGQPQHF | TGTGCCATCTGTCGCCAGGGTGGTCAGCCCCAGCATTTT
TRBD1 | TRBJ1-2 | once | TRBV18 | CASSLRQGNYGYTF | TGTGCCAGCTCCCTAAGACAGGGGAACTATGGCTACACCTTC
NA | TRBJ1-3 | NA | TRBV28 | CASGRSGNTIYF | TGTGCCAGCGGACGCTCTGGAAACACCATATATTTT
NA | TRBJ2-5 | NA | TRBV5-4 | CASSLGAGRYQETQYF | TGTGCCAGCAGCTTGGGGGCGGGGCGATACCAAGAGACCCAGTACTTC
NA | TRBJ1-2 | NA | TRBV6-5 | CASSQAGGYTF | TGTGCCAGCAGTCAAGCAGGTGGCTACACCTTC
NA | TRBJ2-5 | NA | TRBV29-1 | CSVVTTGPGETQYF | TGCAGCGTTGTGACCACAGGCCCGGGGGAGACCCAGTACTTC
TRBD2 | TRBJ2-7 | NA | TRBV5-1 | CATAASGRAHEQYF | TGCGCCACCGCCGCTAGCGGGAGGGCCCACGAGCAGTACTTC
NA | TRBJ2-7 | NA | TRBV18 | CASSPRTRSSYEQYF | TGTGCCAGCTCACCGAGGACCAGGAGCTCCTACGAGCAGTACTTC
NA | TRBJ1-1 | NA | TRBV5-1 | CASSLGIGIIGVSEAFF | TGCGCCAGCAGCTTGGGCATAGGCATAATCGGTGTATCAGAAGCTTTCTTT
TRBD2 | TRBJ2-7 | NA | TRBV27 | CASSSASGNRNEQYF | TGTGCCAGCAGTTCTGCTAGCGGGAACAGGAACGAGCAGTACTTC
NA | TRBJ1-1 | NA | TRBV4-2 | CASSQERRGNTEAFF | TGTGCCAGCAGCCAAGAGAGGCGAGGGAACACTGAAGCTTTCTTT
NA | TRBJ2-3 | NA | TRBV21-1 | CASTLPSTRSTDTQYF | TGTGCCAGCACCCTACCATCGACGCGGTCCACAGATACGCAGTATTTT
NA | TRBJ1-5 | NA | TRBV5-1 | CASRGASNQPQHF | TGCGCCAGCAGGGGTGCTAGCAATCAGCCCCAGCATTTT
NA | TRBJ2-1 | NA | TRBV6-5 | CASRTTAANEQFF | TGTGCCAGCAGGACGACGGCGGCGAATGAGCAGTTCTTC
NA | TRBJ1-2 | NA | TRBV10-2 | CASRGGRANDYGYTF | TGCGCCAGCAGAGGAGGGAGGGCGAATGATTATGGCTACACCTTC
TRBD1 | TRBJ1-2 | NA | TRBV27 | CASSRAQGVGGYTF | TGTGCCAGCAGTCGCGCCCAGGGGGTTGGTGGCTACACCTTC
NA | TRBJ1-5 | NA | TRBV5-8 | CASSLGYYQPQHF | TGTGCCAGCAGCTTAGGGTACTATCAGCCCCAGCATTTT
NA | TRBJ1-4 | NA | TRBV5-1 | CASAKRRFNEKLFF | TGCGCCAGCGCAAAGAGACGGTTTAATGAAAAACTGTTTTTT
TRBD1 | TRBJ1-1 | NA | TRBV27 | CASSLSSSGGTEAFF | TGTGCCAGCAGTTTATCGTCGTCAGGGGGTACTGAAGCTTTCTTT
NA | TRBJ2-3 | once | TRBV18 | CASSHLLGGARGDTQYF | TGTGCCAGCTCACACCTTCTGGGGGGAGCAAGAGGAGATACGCAGTATTTT
TRBD1 | TRBJ1-4 | NA | TRBV15 | CATSSMTGGNEKLFF | TGTGCCACCAGCAGTATGACAGGGGGCAATGAAAAACTGTTTTTT
NA | TRBJ2-5 | NA | TRBV5-1 | CASSLAMGGAQETQYF | TGCGCCAGCAGCTTGGCCATGGGGGGGGCCCAAGAGACCCAGTACTTC
NA | TRBJ1-2 | NA | TRBV27 | CASSLWAGDGYTF | TGTGCCAGCAGTTTATGGGCGGGTGATGGCTACACCTTC
NA | TRBJ2-7 | NA | TRBV11-3 | CASSLGGRGNEQYF | TGTGCCAGCAGCTTGGGGGGTAGGGGCAACGAGCAGTACTTC
NA | TRBJ1-2 | NA | TRBV5-4 | CASSLAFRTSRHGYTF | TGTGCCAGCAGCTTGGCATTTCGGACCTCTCGCCATGGCTACACCTTC
TRBD2 | TRBJ2-7 | once | TRBV6-5 | CASSSLLAGGYEQYF | TGTGCCAGCAGTTCCCTACTAGCGGGAGGCTACGAGCAGTACTTC
NA | TRBJ2-2 | NA | TRBV9 | CASSVYAARGTGELFF | TGTGCCAGCAGCGTATATGCGGCTAGGGGCACCGGGGAGCTGTTTTTT
NA | TRBJ2-3 | NA | TRBV28 | CASRGTSTDTQYF | TGTGCCAGCAGGGGAACAAGCACAGATACGCAGTATTTT
TRBD2 | TRBJ2-1 | NA | TRBV7-8 | CASSIGTSNNEQFF | TGTGCCAGCAGCATCGGGACTAGCAACAATGAGCAGTTCTTC
TRBD1 | TRBJ1-2 | NA | TRBV28 | CASTAADRGNYGYTF | TGTGCCAGCACCGCCGCGGACAGGGGAAACTATGGCTACACCTTC
TRBD2 | TRBJ2-5 | NA | TRBV5-5 | CASSPLAVRPQETQYF | TGTGCCAGCAGCCCTCTAGCGGTTAGACCCCAAGAGACCCAGTACTTC
NA | TRBJ1-3 | NA | TRBV7-2 | CASSLLFLAGSGNTIYF | TGTGCCAGCAGCTTATTATTTTTAGCAGGGTCTGGAAACACCATATATTTT